The 19 T cell receptor beta chains below were found in one sample sequenced in a study of neurological immune-mediated disorders. TCRdb recomputed calls from the 5' RACE reads with MiXCR, one row per CDR3 protein. In the table there are approximately 66,000 distinct CDR3 sequences, under 5% of which are singletons. The source material was PBMCs. The origin of the receptors is a man aged 25 to 40 with multiple sclerosis.

The table lists this clonotype with many counts. This sequence joins TRBV10-3 and TRBJ2-1, with D possibly TRBD1 on 5 matching bases. Germline assignment: CDR1 ENHRY and CDR2 SYGVKD. The CDR3 sequence is 17 residues long. The V end was cut by 0 bases, the J end by 0 bases, with 12 bases between. The CDR3 DNA reads TGTGCCATCAGTGAGTCGCCACCTGACAGCTCCTACAATGAGCAGTTCTTC. It is translated as CAISESPPDSSYNEQFF.

This clonotype was found many times. The chain recombines TRBV7-2 with TRBJ1-2, with 9 bases lining up with TRBD1. V dropped 6 bases and J dropped 5; count of bases not matched to a gene: 7. Germline loops: CDR1 SGHTA, CDR2 FQGNSA. The CDR3 is made up of 14 amino acids. This CDR3 reads CASRGGQGIYGYTF. CDR3 DNA sequence: TGTGCCAGCAGGGGGGGACAGGGAATTTATGGCTACACCTTC.

In this sample, this clonotype turned up many times. CDR3 DNA: TGCGCCAGCAGTCAACAGGGGTACACTGAAGCTTTCTTT. It is translated as CASSQQGYTEAFF. This chain links TRBV5-1 with TRBJ1-1, with 7 bases that match TRBD1. Trimming at V came to 5 bases and at J to 3 bases, leaving 4 bases not matched to a gene. CDR3 length: 13 amino acids. Germline CDR1 is SGHRS and CDR2 is YFSETQ.

This clonotype was detected many times. V usage is TRBV24-1 and J usage is TRBJ2-1, with TRBD1 identical over 7 bases. The CDR3 has 14 residues. The germline CDR1 and CDR2 sequences are KGHDR and SFDVKD. The V and J ends lost 8 bases and 0 bases, in that order; junction bases with no gene match: 3. CDR3 residues: CATKGASSYNEQFF. For the CDR3, the DNA is TGTGCCACCAAGGGGGCGAGCTCCTACAATGAGCAGTTCTTC.

The table lists this clonotype with a few counts. The chain is built from TRBV3-1 and TRBJ1-2, with TRBD1 as a possible D gene (5 bases). The CDR3 has 14 amino acids. The ends were cut back, 0 bases at V and 8 bases at J, with 13 bases in the middle. The V gene's germline CDR1 is LGHDT and CDR2 YNNKEL (reference sequence). The CDR3 DNA sequence: TGTGCCAGCAGCCAAGATTGGGGGGGTCGGGGCTACACCTTC. This codes for CASSQDWGGRGYTF.

This clonotype came up many times. This chain links TRBV11-2 with TRBJ2-5; perhaps TRBD1 as D (6 bases). CDR3 length: 13 amino acids. In germline, CDR1 is SGHAT, CDR2 FQNNGV. Trimming removed 5 bases at V and 2 bases at J, with 9 bases between. CDR3 in DNA: TGTGCCAGCAGCACCGGACAGCAAGAGACCCAGTACTTC. Its translation: CASSTGQQETQYF.

This clonotype came up many times. The chain employs TRBV20-1 and TRBJ1-2, with TRBD1 identical over 8 bases. The CDR3 length is 13 residues. Germline CDR1 reads DFQATT; CDR2 reads SNEGSKA (reference sequence). The J segment lost 1 base and the V segment lost 4 bases, leaving 2 bases of the junction unmatched. The CDR3 loop reads CSATTGDNYGYTF. The DNA for the CDR3 is TGCAGTGCTACGACAGGGGATAACTATGGCTACACCTTC.

This clonotype was detected ten times or more. V gene TRBV7-7 combines with J gene TRBJ2-1; TRBD1 aligns across 11 bases. Germline V gene sequence: CDR1 SSHAT, CDR2 FNYEAQ (reference sequence). The CDR3 is 16 amino acids. V was clipped by 2 bases and J by 6 bases; unmatched bases: 6. The CDR3 here is CASSLTPGQGGNEQFF. CDR3 DNA sequence: TGTGCCAGCAGCTTAACCCCGGGACAGGGGGGCAATGAGCAGTTCTTC. The variable domain in full, completed from reference TRBV7-7 and TRBJ2-1, reads GAGVSQSPRYKVTKRGQDVTLRCDPISSHATLYWYQQALGQGPEFLTYFNYEAQPDKSGLPSDRFSAERPEGSISTLTIQRTEQRDSAMYRCASSLTPGQGGNEQFFGPGTRLTVL.

This clonotype was counted many times. The rearrangement joins TRBV4-1 to TRBJ1-1, with TRBD1 matching 7 bases. The germline V gene encodes CDR1 MGHRA and CDR2 YSYEKL. Trimming at V came to 6 bases and at J to 8 bases, leaving 6 bases not matched to a gene. This CDR3 region has 12 residues. The CDR3, as DNA: TGCGCCAGCAGTAGGACGACAGGGGAAGCTTTCTTT. Its translation is CASSRTTGEAFF.

This clonotype has ten or more counts. V and J are TRBV20-1 and TRBJ1-4; the D is unclear. This CDR3 spans 15 amino acids. Per the germline V gene, CDR1 is DFQATT and CDR2 is SNEGSKA (reference sequence). The germline V and J ends were trimmed by 2 bases and 4 bases, with 14 bases remaining between them. CDR3 sequence: CSARIPEIFNEKLFF. The CDR3 DNA is TGCAGTGCTAGAATACCAGAAATCTTTAATGAAAAACTGTTTTTT.

This clonotype was seen repeatedly, ten times or more. The CDR3 nucleotides are TGCAGTGCTTACAGGCCTGGGGGTGAAAAACTGTTTTTT. Its translation: CSAYRPGGEKLFF. V and J are TRBV20-1 and TRBJ1-4; TRBD1 is a possible D gene (5 bases). Trimming removed 5 bases at V and 7 bases at J, with 14 bases between. The CDR3 runs 13 residues. CDR1 and CDR2 from the germline V gene are DFQATT and SNEGSKA (reference sequence).

The V and J genes are TRBV7-9 and TRBJ2-3, with 9 bases matching TRBD1. The CDR3 length is 17 residues. Germline loops: CDR1 SEHNR, CDR2 FQNEAQ (reference sequence). V was clipped by 5 bases and J by 1 base; unmatched bases: 10. The CDR3 nucleotides are TGTGCCAGCAGCGTATTAAGCCGGGACAGGGGCACAGATACGCAGTATTTT. This encodes CASSVLSRDRGTDTQYF. The full variable domain, completed using reference TRBV7-9 and TRBJ2-3, is DTGVSQNPRHKITKRGQNVTFRCDPISEHNRLYWYRQTLGQGPEFLTYFQNEAQLEKSRLLSDRFSAERPKGSFSTLEIQRTEQGDSAMYLCASSVLSRDRGTDTQYFGPGTRLTVL.

This clonotype occurred many times. The rearrangement uses TRBV15 and TRBJ1-1, with D possibly matching TRBD1 (6 bases). The V gene lost 8 bases and the J gene lost 1 base, with 11 bases spanning the gap. In germline, CDR1 is LNHNV, CDR2 YYDKDF (reference sequence). This CDR3 has 13 residues. In nucleotides, the CDR3 is TGTGCCACCGAAACGGGACAGAACACTGAAGCTTTCTTT. Its translation is CATETGQNTEAFF.

Many counts were recorded for this clonotype. V gene TRBV20-1 combines with J gene TRBJ2-6, with D hard to call. V gave up 0 bases and J gave up 0 bases, with 9 bases separating them. The CDR3 consists of 16 residues. The germline gives CDR1 DFQATT, CDR2 SNEGSKA (reference sequence). The DNA of the CDR3 is TGCAGTGCTAGAGATTTTAGGGCCTCTGGGGCCAACGTCCTGACTTTC. It codes for CSARDFRASGANVLTF.

At least ten counts were recorded for this clonotype. The CDR3 DNA is TGTGCCAGCAGCTCCGCGGGGAATGGCTCCTACAATGAGCAGTTCTTC. As protein: CASSSAGNGSYNEQFF. This rearrangement joins TRBV7-9 to TRBJ2-1; maybe TRBD2 (6 bases). The V end was cut by 4 bases, the J end by 0 bases, with 13 bases between. Germline V gene lookup returns CDR1 SEHNR and CDR2 FQNEAQ (reference sequence). The CDR3 extends over 16 amino acids.

This clonotype occurred many times. The chain links TRBV20-1 to TRBJ2-3, with D tentatively TRBD2 (7 bases). CDR3 length: 15 residues. Germline V gene data show CDR1 as DFQATT and CDR2 as SNEGSKA (reference sequence). V dropped 3 bases and J dropped 2 bases, with 15 bases sitting between them. DNA for the CDR3: TGCAGTGCTAGCCGAGGGGGGGACCCCACAGATACGCAGTATTTT. Translated, it gives CSASRGGDPTDTQYF.

This clonotype was detected only a few times. V gene TRBV7-9 combines with J gene TRBJ2-1, with D maybe TRBD1 (6 bases). Germline lookup yields CDR1 SEHNR and CDR2 FQNEAQ (reference sequence). The CDR3 is made up of 14 amino acids. The ends were cut back, 1 base at V and 8 bases at J, with 12 bases in the middle. The CDR3 nucleotides read TGTGCCAGCAGCTTAGGTCCCAGGGGCCATGAGCAGTTCTTC. As protein: CASSLGPRGHEQFF.

This clonotype has a count of ten or more. This chain uses TRBV29-1 with TRBJ1-1, with D possibly TRBD1 on 5 matching bases. This CDR3 spans 13 amino acids. Germline CDR1 and CDR2: SQVTM and ANQGSEA. V was clipped by 4 bases and J by 0 bases, with 9 bases between them. The CDR3 loop reads CSVAGRLNTEAFF. As DNA, the CDR3 is TGCAGCGTTGCGGGACGCCTGAACACTGAAGCTTTCTTT.

This clonotype has only a few counts. One junction end disagrees with the germline gene, perhaps due to a read error. The chain is built from TRBV5-6 and TRBJ1-5; D is undetermined. The CDR3 length is 14 residues. CDR1 is SGHDT, CDR2 YYEEEE, per germline. CDR3 sequence reads: CASSLGAAHSPQNF. CDR3 bases: TGTGCCAGCAGCTTGGGGGCGGCTCACTCGCCCCAGAATTTT.